This T cell receptor beta chain stems from a study of blood T cells in healthy people across ages. Combining a sample-barcoded 5' primer with a J-beta primer mix, a second PCR ran for roughly 6 to 12 cycles. Unique molecular identifiers of 12 random nucleotides labeled each cDNA. One entry per CDR3 protein, called by TCRdb with MiXCR from the 5' RACE reads. Here the sample spans 650,000 to 1,000,000 distinct CDR3 sequences, around 36% being singletons. Note on this clonotype: Its matching antigen is unknown.

General study results and limits: Diversity was estimated from one million T cells, and these estimates were considered underestimates. Not knowing donor CMV status may have confounded expanded clonotype changes.

Those donating, healthy Caucasian individuals from Russia, were aged roughly 6 to 95. Germline V lookup: CDR1 LGHNA, CDR2 YSLEER. The CDR3 is 13 amino acids. V was cut by 0 bases and J by 8 bases, with 10 bases left in between. This TCR was recovered from a man aged 18 to 35 in good health. The rearrangement uses TRBV4-3 and TRBJ1-2; maybe TRBD1 (5 bases). Sequencing input: blood. Here the CDR3 DNA reads TGCGCCAGCAGCCAAGAAAGCAGGGACGGCTACACCTTC. This codes for CASSQESRDGYTF.